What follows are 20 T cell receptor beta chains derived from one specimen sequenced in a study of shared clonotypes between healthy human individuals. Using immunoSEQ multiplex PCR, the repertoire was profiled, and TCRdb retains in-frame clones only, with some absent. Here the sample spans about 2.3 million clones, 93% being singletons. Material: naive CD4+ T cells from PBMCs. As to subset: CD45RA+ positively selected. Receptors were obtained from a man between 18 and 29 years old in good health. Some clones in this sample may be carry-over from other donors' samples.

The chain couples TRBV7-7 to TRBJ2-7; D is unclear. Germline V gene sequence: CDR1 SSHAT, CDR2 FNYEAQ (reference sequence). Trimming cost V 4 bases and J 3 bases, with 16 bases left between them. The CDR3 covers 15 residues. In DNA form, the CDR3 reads TGTGCCAGCAGCTCCGGGCCCCGAAACCACTACGAGCAGTACTTC. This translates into CASSSGPRNHYEQYF.

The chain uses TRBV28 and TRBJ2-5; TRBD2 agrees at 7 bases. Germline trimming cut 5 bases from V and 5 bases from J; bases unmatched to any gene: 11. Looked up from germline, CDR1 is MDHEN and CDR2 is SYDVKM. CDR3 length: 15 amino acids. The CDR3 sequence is CASSPWTSLTETQYF. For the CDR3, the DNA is TGTGCCAGCAGTCCCTGGACTAGTTTGACGGAGACCCAGTACTTC.

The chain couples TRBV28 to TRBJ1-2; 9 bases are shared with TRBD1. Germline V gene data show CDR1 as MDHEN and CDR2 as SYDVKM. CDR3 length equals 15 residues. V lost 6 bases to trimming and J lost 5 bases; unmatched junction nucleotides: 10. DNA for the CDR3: TGTGCCAGCAGGTATAGGGACAGGGAAGGATATGGCTACACCTTC. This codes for CASRYRDREGYGYTF.

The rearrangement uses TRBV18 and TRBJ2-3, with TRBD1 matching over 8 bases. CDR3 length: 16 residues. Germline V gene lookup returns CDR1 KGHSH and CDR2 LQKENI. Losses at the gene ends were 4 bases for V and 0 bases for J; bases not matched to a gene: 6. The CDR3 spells CASSLGTGSSTDTQYF. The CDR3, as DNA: TGTGCCAGCTCACTTGGGACAGGCTCAAGCACAGATACGCAGTATTTT.

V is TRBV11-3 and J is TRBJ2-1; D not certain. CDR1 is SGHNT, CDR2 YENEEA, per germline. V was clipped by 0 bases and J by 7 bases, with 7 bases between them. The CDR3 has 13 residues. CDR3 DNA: TGTGCCAGCAGCTTAGAGCGTCGAAATGAGCAGTTCTTC. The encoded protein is CASSLERRNEQFF.

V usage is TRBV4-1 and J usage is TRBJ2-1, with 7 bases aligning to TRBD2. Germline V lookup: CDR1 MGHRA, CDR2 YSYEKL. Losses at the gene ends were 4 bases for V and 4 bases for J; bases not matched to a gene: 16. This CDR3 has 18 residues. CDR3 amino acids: CASSPRPHTGGGYNEQFF. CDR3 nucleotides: TGCGCCAGCAGCCCCCGGCCTCACACGGGAGGAGGGTACAATGAGCAGTTCTTC.

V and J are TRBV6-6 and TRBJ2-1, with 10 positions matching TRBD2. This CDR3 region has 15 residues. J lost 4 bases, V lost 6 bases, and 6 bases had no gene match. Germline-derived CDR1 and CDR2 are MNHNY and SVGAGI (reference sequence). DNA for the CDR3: TGTGCCAGCAGCTTACTAGCGGGAAGTTACAATGAGCAGTTCTTC. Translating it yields CASSLLAGSYNEQFF.

CDR3 nucleotide sequence: TGTGCCAGCAGTCGGAGACTAGCGGGAGAGTACGAGCAGTACTTC. It codes for CASSRRLAGEYEQYF. The chain couples TRBV28 to TRBJ2-7; 12 bases map to TRBD2. This CDR3 is 15 amino acids long. CDR1 and CDR2 from the germline V gene are MDHEN and SYDVKM. Unmatched junction bases numbered 6, after V lost 5 bases and J lost 4 bases. Filled out from reference TRBV28 and TRBJ2-7, the complete variable domain reads DVKVTQSSRYLVKRTGEKVFLECVQDMDHENMFWYRQDPGLGLRLIYFSYDVKMKEKGDIPEGYSVSREKKERFSLILESASTNQTSMYLCASSRRLAGEYEQYFGPGTRLTVT.

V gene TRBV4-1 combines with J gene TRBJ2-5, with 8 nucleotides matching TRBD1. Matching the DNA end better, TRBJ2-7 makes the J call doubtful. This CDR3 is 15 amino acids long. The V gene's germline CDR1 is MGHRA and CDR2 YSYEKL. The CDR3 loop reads CASSHFTQGAGEQYF. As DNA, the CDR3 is TGCGCCAGCAGCCACTTTACCCAGGGGGCCGGCGAGCAGTACTTC.

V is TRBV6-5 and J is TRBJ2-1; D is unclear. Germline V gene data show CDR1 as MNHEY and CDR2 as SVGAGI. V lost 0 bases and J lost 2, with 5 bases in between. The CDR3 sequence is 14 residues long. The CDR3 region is CASSYSNPYNEQFF. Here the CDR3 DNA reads TGTGCCAGCAGTTACTCGAACCCCTACAATGAGCAGTTCTTC.

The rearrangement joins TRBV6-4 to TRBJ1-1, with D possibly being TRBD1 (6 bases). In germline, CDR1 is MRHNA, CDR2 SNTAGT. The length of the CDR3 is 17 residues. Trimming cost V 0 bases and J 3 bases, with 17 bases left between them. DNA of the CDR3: TGTGCCAGCAGTGACTCCAGAGAACAGGGCCTAGACACTGAAGCTTTCTTT. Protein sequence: CASSDSREQGLDTEAFF.

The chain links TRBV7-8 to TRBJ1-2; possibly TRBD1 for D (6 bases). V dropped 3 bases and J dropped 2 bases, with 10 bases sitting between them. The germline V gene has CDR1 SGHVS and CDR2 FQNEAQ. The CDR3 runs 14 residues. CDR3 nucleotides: TGTGCCAGCAGCTTTACGGGGGGCAACTATGGCTACACCTTC. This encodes CASSFTGGNYGYTF. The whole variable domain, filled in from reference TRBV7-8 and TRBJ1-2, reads GAGVSQSPRYKVAKRGQDVALRCDPISGHVSLFWYQQALGQGPEFLTYFQNEAQLDKSGLPSDRFFAERPEGSVSTLKIQRTQQEDSAVYLCASSFTGGNYGYTFGSGTRLTVV.

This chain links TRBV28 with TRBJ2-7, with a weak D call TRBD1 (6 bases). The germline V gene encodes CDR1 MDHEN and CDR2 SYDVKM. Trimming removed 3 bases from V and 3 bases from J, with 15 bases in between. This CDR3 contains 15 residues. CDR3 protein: CASSFSGARYYEQYF. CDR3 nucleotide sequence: TGTGCCAGCAGTTTTTCAGGGGCAAGGTACTACGAGCAGTACTTC.

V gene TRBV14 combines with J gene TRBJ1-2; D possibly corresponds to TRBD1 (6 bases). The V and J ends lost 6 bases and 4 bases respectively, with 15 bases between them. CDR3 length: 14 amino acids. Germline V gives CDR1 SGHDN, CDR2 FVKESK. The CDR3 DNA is TGTGCCAGCAGACGAACCGGGACACTCTATGGCTACACCTTC. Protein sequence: CASRRTGTLYGYTF.

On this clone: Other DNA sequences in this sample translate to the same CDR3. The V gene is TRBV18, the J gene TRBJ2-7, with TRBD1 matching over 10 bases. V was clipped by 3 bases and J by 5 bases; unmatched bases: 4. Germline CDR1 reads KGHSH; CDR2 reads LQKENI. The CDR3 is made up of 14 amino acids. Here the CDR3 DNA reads TGTGCCAGCTCACCCGGGACAGGGGAAAACGAGCAGTACTTC. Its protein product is CASSPGTGENEQYF.

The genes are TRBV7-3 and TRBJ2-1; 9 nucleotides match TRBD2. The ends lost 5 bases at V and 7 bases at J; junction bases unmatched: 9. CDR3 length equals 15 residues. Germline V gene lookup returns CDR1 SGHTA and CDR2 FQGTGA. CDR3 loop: CASSRAGTSINEQFF. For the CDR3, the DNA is TGTGCCAGCAGCCGTGCTGGGACTAGCATTAATGAGCAGTTCTTC.

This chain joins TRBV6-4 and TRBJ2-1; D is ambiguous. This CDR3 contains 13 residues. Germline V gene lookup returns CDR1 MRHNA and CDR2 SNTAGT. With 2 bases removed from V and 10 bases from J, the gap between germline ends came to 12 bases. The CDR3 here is CASSDGVRREQFF. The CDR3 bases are TGTGCCAGCAGTGACGGGGTGCGGAGAGAGCAGTTCTTC.

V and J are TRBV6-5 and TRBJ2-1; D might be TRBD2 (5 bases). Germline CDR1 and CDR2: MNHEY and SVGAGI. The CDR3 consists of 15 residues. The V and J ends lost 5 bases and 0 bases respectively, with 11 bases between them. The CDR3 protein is CASSRTFSSYNEQFF. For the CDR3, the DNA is TGTGCCAGCAGTCGGACTTTTAGCTCCTACAATGAGCAGTTCTTC.

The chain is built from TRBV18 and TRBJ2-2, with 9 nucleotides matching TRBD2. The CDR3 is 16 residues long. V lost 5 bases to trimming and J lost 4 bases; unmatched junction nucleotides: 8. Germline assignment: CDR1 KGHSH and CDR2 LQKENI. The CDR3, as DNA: TGTGCCAGCTCAGTAGCGGGAGAACGGGTCACCGGGGAGCTGTTTTTT. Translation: CASSVAGERVTGELFF.

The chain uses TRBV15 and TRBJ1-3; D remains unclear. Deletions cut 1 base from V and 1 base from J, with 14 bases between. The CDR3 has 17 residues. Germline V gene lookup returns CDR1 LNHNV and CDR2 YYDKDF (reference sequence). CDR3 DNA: TGTGCCACCAGCAGAGGGGGAAGCGGACTTTCTGGAAACACCATATATTTT. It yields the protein CATSRGGSGLSGNTIYF.